One sample yielded the 27 T cell receptor beta chains listed below, sequenced in a study of T cell responses to AZD1222 COVID-19 vaccine. Only in-frame clones appear in the TCRdb table, and some are missing; sequencing was by immunoSEQ multiplex PCR. The repertoire holds about 180,000 clones, with 70% to 90% as singletons. The specimen was peripheral blood, collected 28 days after the second AZD1222 dose. These receptor sequences come from an adult who received the AZD1222 COVID-19 vaccine.

The chain has TRBV19 and TRBJ1-4; 10 nucleotides line up with TRBD1. The germline gives CDR1 LNHDA, CDR2 SQIVND (reference sequence). The CDR3 spans 15 residues. With 3 bases clipped from V and 5 bases from J, the junction kept 3 bases outside the gene matches. The DNA of the CDR3 is TGTGCCAGTAGTATTCGGACAGGGGGAAATGAAAAACTGTTTTTT. Protein: CASSIRTGGNEKLFF. Complete variable domain (other parts from reference TRBV19 and TRBJ1-4): DGGITQSPKYLFRKEGQNVTLSCEQNLNHDAMYWYRQDPGQGLRLIYYSQIVNDFQKGDIAEGYSVSREKKESFPLTVTSAQKNPTAFYLCASSIRTGGNEKLFFGSGTQLSVL.

This sequence joins TRBV5-1 and TRBJ2-7; 9 bases align to TRBD2. Germline assignment: CDR1 SGHRS and CDR2 YFSETQ. The CDR3 runs to 13 residues. The V segment lost 10 bases and the J segment 5 bases; nucleotides outside the gene matches: 10. This CDR3 reads CARGGLAGDEQYF. CDR3 in DNA: TGCGCCCGCGGGGGGTTAGCGGGGGACGAGCAGTACTTC.

This rearrangement joins TRBV6-1 to TRBJ1-4; maybe TRBD1 (6 bases). CDR3 length: 13 amino acids. Looked up from germline, CDR1 is MNHNS and CDR2 is SASEGT. The V end was cut by 2 bases, the J end by 8 bases, with 9 bases between. The CDR3 protein is CASSETGLEKLFF. CDR3 nucleotide sequence: TGTGCCAGCAGTGAAACAGGGTTGGAAAAACTGTTTTTT.

The rearrangement uses TRBV15 and TRBJ1-4; no clear D gene. Looked up from germline, CDR1 is LNHNV and CDR2 is YYDKDF (reference sequence). V lost 2 bases and J lost 11, with 15 bases in between. This CDR3 comprises 14 residues. Here the CDR3 DNA reads TGTGCCACCAGCAGAACACCCCCGAATGGGAAACTGTTTTTT. Protein sequence: CATSRTPPNGKLFF.

V usage is TRBV15 and J usage is TRBJ1-3; TRBD1 might be the D (5 bases). Trimming removed 3 bases from V and 0 bases from J, with 9 bases in between. The CDR3 covers 15 residues. The germline V gene encodes CDR1 LNHNV and CDR2 YYDKDF (reference sequence). The CDR3 region has the DNA TGTGCCACCAGCAGGGGACTGTTCTCTGGAAACACCATATATTTT. It codes for CATSRGLFSGNTIYF. The whole variable domain, remainder taken from reference TRBV15 and TRBJ1-3, is DAMVIQNPRYQVTQFGKPVTLSCSQTLNHNVMYWYQQKSSQAPKLLFHYYDKDFNNEADTPDNFQSRRPNTSFCFLDIRSPGLGDTAMYLCATSRGLFSGNTIYFGEGSWLTVV.

This clone was seen only a few times. This chain connects TRBV9 to TRBJ1-6; 9 bases match TRBD1. V shed 4 bases, J shed 7 bases, and the junction held 9 bases outside the gene matches. In germline, CDR1 is SGDLS, CDR2 YYNGEE. The CDR3 length is 16 residues. The CDR3 region has the DNA TGTGCCAGCAGCTCTGGACAGGGGAGCGAAAATTCACCCCTCCACTTT. It is translated as CASSSGQGSENSPLHF.

The CDR3 reads CASSQVPDDEQYF. DNA for the CDR3: TGTGCCAGCAGCCAAGTGCCTGACGACGAGCAGTACTTC. J is TRBJ2-7 and V is TRBV3-1 (or the pseudogene TRBV3-2), with unresolved D. The CDR3 runs 13 residues. Trimming left V 1 base short and J 5 bases short, with 9 bases between. CDR1 and CDR2 (germline): LGHDT, YNNKEL (reference sequence).

The rearrangement links TRBV19 to TRBJ2-7; D is ambiguous. Germline-derived CDR1 and CDR2 are LNHDA and SQIVND (reference sequence). V lost 11 bases, J lost 2 bases, and 19 bases lay in between. CDR3 length equals 14 residues. CDR3 region: CAAARTSSPYEQYF. As DNA, the CDR3 is TGTGCCGCAGCCCGGACGTCTTCGCCCTACGAGCAGTACTTC.

In this sample, this clone turned up a few times. The sample has other DNA sequences that encode this CDR3 too. The V gene is TRBV19, the J gene TRBJ1-3, with a tentative D call TRBD1 (6 bases). The CDR3 consists of 15 residues. Trimming cost V 5 bases and J 0 bases, with 11 bases left between them. The germline CDR1 and CDR2 sequences are LNHDA and SQIVND (reference sequence). The CDR3 DNA reads as TGTGCCAGTAGTTTTGGACAGATCTCTGGAAACACCATATATTTT. Protein sequence: CASSFGQISGNTIYF.

The chain carries TRBV9 and TRBJ1-5, with TRBD1 as a possible D gene (5 bases). The germline V and J ends were trimmed by 0 bases and 6 bases, with 13 bases remaining between them. In germline, CDR1 is SGDLS, CDR2 YYNGEE. The CDR3 extends over 15 amino acids. The DNA of the CDR3 is TGTGCCAGCAGCGTAGTCTCTGGGGGAGGTCAGCCCCAGCATTTT. It is translated as CASSVVSGGGQPQHF.

The gene calls are TRBV9 and TRBJ2-3, with D perhaps TRBD1 or TRBD2 (6 bases each). Germline CDR1 SGDLS, CDR2 YYNGEE. CDR3 length: 15 residues. Trimming removed 3 bases from V and 4 bases from J, with 15 bases in between. The CDR3 reads CASSASGGGPDTQYF. CDR3 sequence (DNA): TGTGCCAGCAGCGCTTCCGGAGGGGGGCCAGATACGCAGTATTTT.

V gene TRBV6-5 combines with J gene TRBJ2-1; D is perhaps TRBD2 (5 bases). The ends were cut back, 1 base at V and 10 bases at J, with 17 bases in the middle. CDR1 is MNHEY, CDR2 SVGAGI, per germline. CDR3 size: 15 residues. DNA for the CDR3: TGTGCCAGCAGTTACTGGAGGCAGAGGGATATGGAGCAGTTCTTC. Amino acids: CASSYWRQRDMEQFF.

This chain links TRBV6-5 with TRBJ2-5, with TRBD2 as a possible D gene (6 bases). The V gene's germline CDR1 is MNHEY and CDR2 SVGAGI. The CDR3 is 15 residues long. With 6 bases removed from V and 3 bases from J, the gap between germline ends came to 17 bases. This chain's CDR3 is CASRSRSSGEETQYF. The CDR3 DNA sequence: TGTGCCAGCAGATCCCGGAGTAGCGGAGAAGAGACCCAGTACTTC.

Only one count was recorded for this clone. The chain joins TRBV7-8 to TRBJ2-5; D possibly matches TRBD1 or TRBD2 (6 bases each). Trimming removed 5 bases from V and 2 bases from J, with 15 bases in between. Per germline, CDR1 SGHVS and CDR2 FQNEAQ. This CDR3 spans 15 amino acids. The CDR3, as DNA: TGTGCCAGCAGCCCAAGGGGGGTCCGGCAAGAGACCCAGTACTTC. Amino acid sequence: CASSPRGVRQETQYF.

The rearrangement joins TRBV20-1 to TRBJ2-4; D unclear. The germline CDR1 and CDR2 sequences are DFQATT and SNEGSKA (reference sequence). The CDR3 totals 8 residues. Trimming stripped 3 bases from V and 14 bases from J, with 5 bases between. For the CDR3, the DNA is TGCAGTGCTAGGGGAAAGTACTTC. Amino acids: CSARGKYF.

V is TRBV19 and J is TRBJ2-2; no clear D. Per the germline V gene, CDR1 is LNHDA and CDR2 is SQIVND (reference sequence). The length of the CDR3 is 15 residues. Trimming took 7 bases from V and 6 from J, leaving 18 bases between them. The CDR3 nucleotides read TGTGCCAGTACTGTTAGGGTAGTCGGTGCCGGGGAGCTGTTTTTT. Translating gives CASTVRVVGAGELFF.

The chain uses TRBV5-1 and TRBJ2-5; D is unresolved. This CDR3 is built from 14 residues. Trimming left V 0 bases short and J 5 bases short, with 11 bases between. CDR1 is SGHRS and CDR2 is YFSETQ in the germline V gene. CDR3 in amino acids: CASSLAKAIETQYF. DNA for the CDR3: TGCGCCAGCAGCTTGGCTAAGGCTATTGAGACCCAGTACTTC.

This clone was recorded only once. The chain uses TRBV7-7 and TRBJ2-6; 9 nucleotides align to TRBD1. Germline CDR1 and CDR2: SSHAT and FNYEAQ (reference sequence). The CDR3 length is 16 residues. V shed 5 bases and J 4 bases; nucleotides not matched to a gene: 6. The DNA of the CDR3 is TGTGCCAGCAGCCCGGGACAGGGTAGGGGGGCCAACGTCCTGACTTTC. It encodes CASSPGQGRGANVLTF.

V and J are TRBV28 and TRBJ2-4; TRBD1 matches at 11 bases. Per germline, CDR1 MDHEN and CDR2 SYDVKM. This CDR3 contains 15 residues. After removal of 10 bases from V and 2 bases from J, the junction contained 7 bases not matched to a gene. The CDR3 reads CAILGQGASKNIQYF. The CDR3, as DNA: TGTGCCATCCTCGGACAGGGGGCGTCCAAAAACATTCAGTACTTC.

The CDR3 DNA is TGTGCCAGCACCTCGGGGGCCCAAGAGACCCAGTACTTC. Translated: CASTSGAQETQYF. The chain recombines TRBV5-8 with TRBJ2-5, with D perhaps matching TRBD1 or TRBD2 (6 bases each). This CDR3 region has 13 residues. The V end was cut by 6 bases, the J end by 1 base, with 10 bases between. CDR1 is SGHTS, CDR2 YDEGEE, per germline.

V usage is TRBV2 and J usage is TRBJ1-2, with D hard to call. From germline, CDR1 is SNHLY and CDR2 FYNNEI. The CDR3 extends over 15 amino acids. The V gene lost 0 bases and the J gene lost 0 bases, with 8 bases spanning the gap. The CDR3 DNA sequence: TGTGCCAGCAGTGAAGCACCACCGACTAACTATGGCTACACCTTC. As protein: CASSEAPPTNYGYTF.

CDR3 sequence reads: CASSPTGAKYSGNTIYF. In DNA form, the CDR3 reads TGTGCCAGCTCACCGACAGGGGCTAAATACTCTGGAAACACCATATATTTT. The V call is TRBV18, the J call TRBJ1-3; 8 nucleotides line up with TRBD1. J lost 0 bases, V lost 3 bases, and 7 bases had no gene match. This CDR3 has 17 residues. In germline, CDR1 is KGHSH, CDR2 LQKENI.

The chain employs TRBV28 and TRBJ2-7; 7 bases agree with TRBD1. The V gene's germline CDR1 is MDHEN and CDR2 SYDVKM. The CDR3 is 15 residues long. Trimming removed 2 bases from V and 1 base from J; junction bases left unmatched: 5. The CDR3 is CASSLGDRPSYEQYF. The CDR3 DNA reads TGTGCCAGCAGTTTAGGGGACAGACCTTCCTACGAGCAGTACTTC.

This clone was detected a few times. The chain carries TRBV19 and TRBJ2-1; D assignment may be TRBD1 or TRBD2 (5 bases each). Germline loops: CDR1 LNHDA, CDR2 SQIVND (reference sequence). The CDR3 is made up of 17 amino acids. V lost 8 bases, J lost 6 bases, and 26 bases lay in between. CDR3 sequence: CASWDPIWSPRTNEQFF. The CDR3 DNA sequence: TGTGCCAGTTGGGACCCCATTTGGAGCCCTAGAACCAATGAGCAGTTCTTC.

The rearrangement links TRBV18 to TRBJ2-7; unclear D gene. V was pared by 2 bases and J by 2 bases, with 10 bases between. Per the germline V gene, CDR1 is KGHSH and CDR2 is LQKENI. The CDR3 is 14 residues long. The CDR3 protein is CASSPSLQTYEQYF. The CDR3 DNA follows: TGTGCCAGCTCACCATCTTTACAAACCTACGAGCAGTACTTC.

V and J are TRBV5-4 and TRBJ2-1; possibly TRBD2 for D (6 bases). This CDR3 is 16 amino acids long. Germline V lookup: CDR1 SGHNT, CDR2 YYREEE (reference sequence). Trimming removed 7 bases at V and 2 bases at J, with 19 bases between. CDR3 sequence reads: CASSPGAANTYNEQFF. CDR3 DNA sequence: TGTGCCAGCTCCCCGGGAGCAGCGAATACCTACAATGAGCAGTTCTTC. Combining the CDR3 with reference TRBV5-4 and TRBJ2-1 gives the whole variable domain ETGVTQSPTHLIKTRGQQVTLRCSSQSGHNTVSWYQQALGQGPQFIFQYYREEENGRGNFPPRFSGLQFPNYSSELNVNALELDDSALYLCASSPGAANTYNEQFFGPGTRLTVL.

This chain connects TRBV18 to TRBJ1-2, with 9 positions matching TRBD1. V trimming: 3 bases; J trimming: 9 bases; junction bases outside the gene matches: 8. Germline CDR1 is KGHSH and CDR2 is LQKENI. This CDR3 has 14 amino acids. The CDR3 nucleotides are TGTGCCAGCTCACCGTCGGGACAGGGAAGGAGCTACACCTTC. Translated, it gives CASSPSGQGRSYTF.